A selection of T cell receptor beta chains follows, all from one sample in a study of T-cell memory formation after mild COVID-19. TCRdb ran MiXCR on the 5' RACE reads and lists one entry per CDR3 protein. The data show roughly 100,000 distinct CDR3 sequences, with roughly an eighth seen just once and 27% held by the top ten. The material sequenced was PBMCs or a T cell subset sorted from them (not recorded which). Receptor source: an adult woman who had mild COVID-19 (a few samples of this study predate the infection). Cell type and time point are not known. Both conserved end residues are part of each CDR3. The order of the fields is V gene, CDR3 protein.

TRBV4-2 CASSPLAGESYEQYF
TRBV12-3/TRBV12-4 CASSGPAVEQFF
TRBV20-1 CSATTIEGYSNQPQHF
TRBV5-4 CASSGGSTASSWETQYF
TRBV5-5 CASSFGTSGEFYEQYF
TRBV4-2 CASSQGLNNEQFF
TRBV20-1 CSAREGTDFYEQYF
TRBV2 CASSEIPGQGNSYEQYF
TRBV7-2 CASSLFEEFTGELFF
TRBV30 CAWSSGVGSNQPQHF
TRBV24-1 CATSDLVSTDTQYF
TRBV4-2 CASSQAGTGTGFNEQYF
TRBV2 CASSGTVQETQYF
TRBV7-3 CASQLMPGGTDTQYF
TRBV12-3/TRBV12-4 CASSLREQFF
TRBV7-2 CASPTTPEGGSYNEQFF
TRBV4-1 CASRLGATSTDTQYF
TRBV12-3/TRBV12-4 CASTAGGAFRELFF
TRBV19 CASSSAMDTQYF
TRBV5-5 CASTGGANTEAFF
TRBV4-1 CASSPPGGNTGELFF
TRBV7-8 CASSVTGLSYEQYF
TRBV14 CASSRGGRAQETQYF
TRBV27 CASSPNTGTDTQYF
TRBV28 CASSPPGTVYTDTQYF
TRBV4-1 CASSQAEAGENTGELFF
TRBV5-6 CASSSPGPMPGYTF
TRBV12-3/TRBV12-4 CASSSHPPLAPPETQYF
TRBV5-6 CASSSLNTLSSGANVLTF
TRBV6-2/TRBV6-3 CASSWTGGSYNEQFF
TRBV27 CASRREETQYF
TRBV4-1 CASSQWVTTQPNEQFF
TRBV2 CASSQREGYNEQFF
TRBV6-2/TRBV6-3 CASTKDGPRRHYEQYF
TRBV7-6 CASSFSGGGEQYF
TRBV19 CASSSLADYNEQFF
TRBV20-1 CSARDVAAIAGQDYEQYF
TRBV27 CASSYWSNTEAFF
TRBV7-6 CASSLQAAPSVGELFF
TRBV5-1 CASSFFRSSGGSYEQYF